This T cell receptor beta chain was documented in a study of cytomegalovirus exposure and HLA in healthy donors. Study results and limitations: Later findings reportedly placed an Asian-associated ancestry cluster below the roughly 660-donor mean for N-insertions. An observed cluster of highly shared sequence variants was recorded as a likely sequencing artifact.

This clone appeared a few times. Its antigen remains unidentified. Healthy donors of bone marrow made up the group. Nominal health characterized the donors when sampled, though unrecorded immune exposures were likely. Trimming pared 10 bases from V and 6 bases from J, leaving 21 bases between. Germline V lookup: CDR1 LNHNV, CDR2 YYDKDF (reference sequence). The CDR3 runs 15 residues. PCR involved 60 Vbeta and 13 Jbeta primers. Sequenced by immunoSEQ multiplex PCR; TCRdb stores in-frame clones only, minus some. Of around 97,000 clones in the sample, approximately 9% were seen once. V and J are TRBV15 and TRBJ2-2; tentative D call: TRBD2 (7 bases). Sequencing was carried out using PBMCs. This TCR was sampled from a man aged 50-59 years in good health and CMV-seropositive. This CDR3 reads CARGGARHKAGELFF. CDR3 nucleotide sequence: TGTGCCAGAGGGGGGGCTCGACATAAGGCCGGGGAGCTGTTTTTT.